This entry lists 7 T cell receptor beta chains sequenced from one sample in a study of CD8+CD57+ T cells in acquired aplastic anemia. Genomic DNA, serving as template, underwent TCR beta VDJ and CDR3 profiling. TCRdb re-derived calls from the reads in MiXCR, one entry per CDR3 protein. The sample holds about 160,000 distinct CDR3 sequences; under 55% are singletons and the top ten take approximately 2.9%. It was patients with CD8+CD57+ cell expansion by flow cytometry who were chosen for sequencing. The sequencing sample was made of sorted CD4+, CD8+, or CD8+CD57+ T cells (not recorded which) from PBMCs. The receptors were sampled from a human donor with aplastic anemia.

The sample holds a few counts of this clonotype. CDR3 in amino acids: CASSTPPGLMNTEAFF. CDR3 nucleotides: TGTGCCAGCAGTACCCCCCCGGGACTTATGAACACTGAAGCTTTCTTT. The V gene is TRBV12-3 or TRBV12-4, the J gene TRBJ1-1; D is possibly TRBD1 (5 bases). The CDR3 runs to 16 residues. V shed 5 bases and J shed 0 bases, with 16 bases lying between them.

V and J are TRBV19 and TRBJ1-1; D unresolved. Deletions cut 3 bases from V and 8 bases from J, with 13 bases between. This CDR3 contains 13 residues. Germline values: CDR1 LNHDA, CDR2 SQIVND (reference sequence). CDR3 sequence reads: CASSMGAIVEAFF. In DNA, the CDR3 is TGTGCCAGTAGTATGGGAGCCATCGTCGAAGCTTTCTTT.

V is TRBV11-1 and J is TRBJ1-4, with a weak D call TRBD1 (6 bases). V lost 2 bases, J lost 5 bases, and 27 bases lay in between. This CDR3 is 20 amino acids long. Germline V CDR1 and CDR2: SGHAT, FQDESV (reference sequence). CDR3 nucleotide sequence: TGTGCCAGCAGCTTATTTTATTTGGTTTTACAGGGAACTGCAAATGAAAAACTGTTTTTT. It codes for CASSLFYLVLQGTANEKLFF.

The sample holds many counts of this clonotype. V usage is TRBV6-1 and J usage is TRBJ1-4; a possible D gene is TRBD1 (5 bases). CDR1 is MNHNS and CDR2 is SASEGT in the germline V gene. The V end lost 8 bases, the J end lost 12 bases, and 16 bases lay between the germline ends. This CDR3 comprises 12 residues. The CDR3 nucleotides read TGTGCCAGCTCAGTAGGGGTTGGGGAACTGTTTTTT. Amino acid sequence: CASSVGVGELFF.

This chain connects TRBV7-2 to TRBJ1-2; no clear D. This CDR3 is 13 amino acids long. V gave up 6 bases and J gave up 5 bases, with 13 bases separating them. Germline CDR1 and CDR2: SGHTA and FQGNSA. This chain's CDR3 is CASRTASRYGYTF. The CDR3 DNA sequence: TGTGCCAGCAGGACGGCCTCGAGGTATGGCTACACCTTC.

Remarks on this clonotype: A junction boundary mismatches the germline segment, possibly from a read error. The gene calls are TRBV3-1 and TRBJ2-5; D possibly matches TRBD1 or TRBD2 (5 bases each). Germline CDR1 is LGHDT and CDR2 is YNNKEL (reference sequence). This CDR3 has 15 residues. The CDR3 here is CASSQYRDLQEAQYF. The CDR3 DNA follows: TGTGCCAGCAGCCAATATAGGGACCTCCAAGAGGCCCAGTACTTC.

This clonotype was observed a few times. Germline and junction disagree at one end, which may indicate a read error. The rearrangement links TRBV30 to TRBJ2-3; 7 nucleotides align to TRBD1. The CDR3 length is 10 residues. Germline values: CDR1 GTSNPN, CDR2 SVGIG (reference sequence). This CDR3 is CAWGQASLHF. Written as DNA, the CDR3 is TGTGCCTGGGGACAGGCTTCTCTCCATTTT.